Below, 28 T cell receptor beta chains from the same sample are listed, as sequenced in a study of blood T cell repertoires in COVID-19. Data came from immunoSEQ multiplex PCR; TCRdb stores just in-frame clones and leaves some out. Found here are under 200,000 clones, about 90% of them singletons; the top ten hold 0.7% to 0.95%. The sample taken for sequencing was peripheral blood. The receptor source for this set is a woman between 70 and 85 years old with acute or convalescent COVID-19.

The chain recombines TRBV6-1 with TRBJ1-1; D unclear. This CDR3 spans 14 amino acids. With 2 bases removed from V and 5 bases from J, the gap between germline ends came to 12 bases. The germline V gene encodes CDR1 MNHNS and CDR2 SASEGT. The CDR3 is CASSERAGGTEAFF. The CDR3 DNA reads TGTGCCAGCAGTGAAAGGGCCGGAGGGACTGAAGCTTTCTTT.

The chain links TRBV20-1 to TRBJ2-4; possibly TRBD1 for D (5 bases). CDR3 length equals 13 residues. With 3 bases removed from V and 5 bases from J, the gap between germline ends came to 11 bases. Germline CDR1 and CDR2: DFQATT and SNEGSKA (reference sequence). CDR3 coding DNA: TGCAGTGCTAGTCAGACACAGGAAAACATTCAGTACTTC. Translation gives CSASQTQENIQYF.

The chain has TRBV7-2 and TRBJ1-2, with 7 bases fitting TRBD1. Per the germline V gene, CDR1 is SGHTA and CDR2 is FQGNSA. This CDR3 comprises 12 residues. V shed 3 bases and J 6 bases; nucleotides not matched to a gene: 1. The CDR3 DNA reads TGTGCCAGCAGCTTTACAGGGGATGGCTACACCTTC. Translation: CASSFTGDGYTF.

The V call is TRBV2, the J call TRBJ2-5; TRBD1 matches 9 bases. After removal of 6 bases from V and 3 bases from J, the junction contained 5 bases not matched to a gene. The CDR3 has 14 amino acids. The germline CDR1 and CDR2 sequences are SNHLY and FYNNEI. CDR3 protein: CASRTDRGEETQYF. Here the CDR3 DNA reads TGTGCCAGCAGAACCGACAGGGGGGAAGAGACCCAGTACTTC.

The J gene is TRBJ2-7, the V gene TRBV11-3; 10 bases are a match to TRBD2. With 1 base clipped from V and 3 bases from J, the junction kept 3 bases outside the gene matches. This CDR3 is built from 15 residues. Germline V gives CDR1 SGHNT, CDR2 YENEEA. CDR3 in amino acids: CASSLGASGSYEQYF. CDR3 DNA: TGTGCCAGCAGCTTAGGGGCTAGCGGGAGCTACGAGCAGTACTTC. The variable domain in full, with the rest retrieved from reference TRBV11-3 and TRBJ2-7, is EAGVVQSPRYKIIEKKQPVAFWCNPISGHNTLYWYLQNLGQGPELLIRYENEEAVDDSQLPKDRFSAERLKGVDSTLKIQPAELGDSAVYLCASSLGASGSYEQYFGPGTRLTVT.

The chain combines TRBV5-1 with TRBJ2-5; 9 bases are shared with TRBD1. In germline, CDR1 is SGHRS, CDR2 YFSETQ. The CDR3 loop spans 14 amino acids. V lost 3 bases to trimming and J lost 3 bases; unmatched junction nucleotides: 3. CDR3 sequence reads: CASSSGQGKETQYF. As DNA, the CDR3 is TGCGCCAGCAGCTCGGGACAGGGAAAAGAGACCCAGTACTTC.

The DNA of the CDR3 is TGCGCCAGCAGGCACGGACAGAAACAAGAGACCCAGTACTTC. This codes for CASRHGQKQETQYF. The genes are TRBV5-1 and TRBJ2-5; a weak D match, TRBD1 (6 bases). The V gene lost 5 bases and the J gene lost 2 bases, with 13 bases spanning the gap. The CDR3 runs to 14 residues. The V gene's germline CDR1 is SGHRS and CDR2 YFSETQ. Combining the CDR3 with reference TRBV5-1 and TRBJ2-5 gives the whole variable domain KAGVTQTPRYLIKTRGQQVTLSCSPISGHRSVSWYQQTPGQGLQFLFEYFSETQRNKGNFPGRFSGRQFSNSRSEMNVSTLELGDSALYLCASRHGQKQETQYFGPGTRLLVL.

This CDR3 is CASSFLTANYNEQFF. CDR3 sequence (DNA): TGTGCCAGCAGCTTTTTGACAGCAAACTACAATGAGCAGTTCTTC. V usage is TRBV5-4 and J usage is TRBJ2-1, with a possible D match to TRBD1 (5 bases). V was cut by 2 bases and J by 3 bases, with 12 bases left in between. Germline V CDR1 and CDR2: SGHNT, YYREEE (reference sequence). The CDR3 runs to 15 residues.

The chain joins TRBV28 to TRBJ1-2; D might be TRBD1 (5 bases). The germline V and J ends were trimmed by 2 bases and 4 bases, with 11 bases remaining between them. This CDR3 has 14 amino acids. Germline V gives CDR1 MDHEN, CDR2 SYDVKM. The CDR3 sequence: CASSLAGLGYGYTF. In DNA, the CDR3 is TGTGCCAGCAGTTTAGCAGGGCTTGGCTATGGCTACACCTTC.

The table lists this clone with a count of one. The CDR3 spells CASSPQGAGTGELFF. The CDR3 coding sequence is TGTGCCAGCTCACCACAGGGCGCGGGGACCGGGGAGCTGTTTTTT. The V and J genes are TRBV18 and TRBJ2-2; TRBD2 is a possible D gene (6 bases). The CDR3 sequence is 15 residues long. The V end lost 1 base, the J end lost 5 bases, and 11 bases lay between the germline ends. Germline V gives CDR1 KGHSH, CDR2 LQKENI.

V and J are TRBV6-4 and TRBJ2-1; a possible D gene is TRBD2 (6 bases). Germline CDR1 MRHNA, CDR2 SNTAGT. Trimming left V 5 bases short and J 1 base short, with 15 bases between. The CDR3 has 16 amino acids. The CDR3 coding sequence is TGTGCCAGCAGTCCTGCCGGGGGTATTTCCTACAATGAGCAGTTCTTC. Protein sequence: CASSPAGGISYNEQFF.

The rearrangement links TRBV24-1 to TRBJ2-1, with 11 bases lining up with TRBD2. This CDR3 is built from 17 residues. J was trimmed by 4 bases and V by 4 bases; bases with no gene match: 8. Germline assignment: CDR1 KGHDR and CDR2 SFDVKD. CDR3 nucleotides: TGTGCCACCAGTGACCCCTCCGGGACTAGCGGTTACAATGAGCAGTTCTTC. Encoded protein: CATSDPSGTSGYNEQFF.

V and J are TRBV18 and TRBJ1-2; 7 bases map to TRBD1. The germline V gene has CDR1 KGHSH and CDR2 LQKENI. The CDR3 length is 14 residues. Trimming took 2 bases from V and 8 from J; bases not matched to a gene: 8. The CDR3 DNA sequence: TGTGCCAGCTCACCAGCCGAGGGGGCCGGGGGCTACACCTTC. It codes for CASSPAEGAGGYTF.

The rearrangement uses TRBV7-9 and TRBJ1-5; D is perhaps TRBD1 (5 bases). CDR1 and CDR2 (germline): SEHNR, FQNEAQ (reference sequence). The CDR3 extends over 15 amino acids. The V and J ends lost 3 bases and 5 bases respectively, with 14 bases between them. CDR3 nucleotide sequence: TGTGCCAGCAGCTTGGACACCGGGGGGTATCAGCCCCAGCATTTT. Translating it yields CASSLDTGGYQPQHF.

This clone was counted only a few times. The chain recombines TRBV4-2 with TRBJ2-1, with 15 bases that match TRBD2. Germline lookup yields CDR1 LGHNA and CDR2 YNFKEQ. This CDR3 has 17 amino acids. With V trimmed by 6 bases and J by 7 bases, 10 bases remained unmatched. Written as DNA, the CDR3 is TGTGCCAGCAGTTTGACATCCGGGACTAGCGGGAGGAATGAGCAGTTCTTC. Translation: CASSLTSGTSGRNEQFF.

The V call is TRBV7-7, the J call TRBJ2-5; D may be TRBD1 (7 bases). This CDR3 spans 15 amino acids. Germline V CDR1 and CDR2: SSHAT, FNYEAQ (reference sequence). The CDR3: CASGPKGAGGETQYF. As DNA, the CDR3 is TGTGCTAGCGGCCCTAAGGGGGCCGGAGGGGAGACCCAGTACTTC. The whole variable domain, filled in from reference TRBV7-7 and TRBJ2-5, reads GAGVSQSPRYKVTKRGQDVTLRCDPISSHATLYWYQQALGQGPEFLTYFNYEAQPDKSGLPSDRFSAERPEGSISTLTIQRTEQRDSAMYRCASGPKGAGGETQYFGPGTRLLVL.

J is TRBJ2-2 and V is TRBV5-1, with a possible D match to TRBD1 (6 bases). The CDR3 length is 14 residues. V lost 5 bases and J 6 bases, leaving 14 bases between the germline ends. Germline V gene data show CDR1 as SGHRS and CDR2 as YFSETQ. The CDR3 here is CASRWGLAAGELFF. The CDR3 DNA follows: TGCGCCAGCAGGTGGGGGCTAGCCGCCGGGGAGCTGTTTTTT.

This clone was counted a few times. The genes are TRBV6-2 or TRBV6-3 and TRBJ1-2; D possibly corresponds to TRBD1 (6 bases). This CDR3 comprises 15 residues. The V and J ends lost 2 bases and 4 bases respectively, with 14 bases between them. Germline CDR1 reads MNHEY; CDR2 reads SVGEGT. CDR3 loop: CASSYGGGHGYGYTF. In DNA, the CDR3 is TGTGCCAGCAGTTACGGCGGGGGACACGGCTATGGCTACACCTTC.

The chain is built from TRBV3-1 (or the pseudogene TRBV3-2) and TRBJ2-7; 12 bases are a match to TRBD2. V shed 4 bases, J shed 1 base, and the junction held 5 bases outside the gene matches. The CDR3 runs to 16 residues. Looked up from germline, CDR1 is LGHDT and CDR2 is YNNKEL (reference sequence). CDR3 in amino acids: CASSRRLAGVSYEQYF. CDR3 in DNA: TGTGCCAGCAGCCGCAGACTAGCGGGAGTATCCTACGAGCAGTACTTC.

The chain joins TRBV6-5 to TRBJ2-7, with 8 bases that match TRBD1. The CDR3 consists of 14 residues. Germline assignment: CDR1 MNHEY and CDR2 SVGAGI. Trimming at V came to 6 bases and at J to 0 bases, leaving 4 bases not matched to a gene. The CDR3: CASRRTGSSYEQYF. CDR3 DNA sequence: TGTGCCAGCAGACGGACAGGGAGCTCCTACGAGCAGTACTTC.

This chain links TRBV3-1 (or the pseudogene TRBV3-2) with TRBJ2-3; the D gene is possibly TRBD1 (6 bases). This CDR3 spans 15 amino acids. Germline CDR1 reads LGHDT; CDR2 reads YNNKEL (reference sequence). V was trimmed by 1 base and J by 8 bases, leaving 16 bases between them. CDR3 region: CASSQGGQGKGTQYF. The CDR3 region has the DNA TGTGCCAGCAGCCAAGGTGGTCAGGGGAAGGGTACGCAGTATTTT.

CDR3 protein: CASSSRDRANTGELFF. DNA of the CDR3: TGTGCCAGCAGTTCCAGGGACAGGGCGAACACCGGGGAGCTGTTTTTT. This sequence joins TRBV3-1 (or the pseudogene TRBV3-2) and TRBJ2-2; TRBD1 aligns across 9 bases. Trimming cost V 6 bases and J 0 bases; bases outside gene matches: 5. The CDR3 spans 16 residues. Germline V CDR1 and CDR2: LGHDT, YNNKEL (reference sequence).

The rearrangement links TRBV5-6 to TRBJ1-2; 7 nucleotides line up with TRBD1. Germline V gene sequence: CDR1 SGHDT, CDR2 YYEEEE. The CDR3 has 14 residues. The J segment lost 3 bases and the V segment lost 5 bases, leaving 7 bases of the junction unmatched. In DNA, the CDR3 is TGTGCCAGCAGACCGAAACAGGGGTACTATGGCTACACCTTC. It codes for CASRPKQGYYGYTF.

This clone was observed a few times. The chain joins TRBV19 to TRBJ1-1; D possibly corresponds to TRBD1 (6 bases). V gave up 3 bases and J gave up 5 bases, with 13 bases separating them. The CDR3 sequence is 14 residues long. Germline CDR1 and CDR2: LNHDA and SQIVND (reference sequence). The CDR3 is CASSIDRTVTEAFF. The CDR3 DNA sequence: TGTGCCAGTAGTATTGACAGGACGGTTACTGAAGCTTTCTTT.

The chain couples TRBV7-3 to TRBJ1-1; D ambiguous. V was cut by 0 bases and J by 4 bases, with 6 bases left in between. The CDR3 loop spans 13 amino acids. From germline, CDR1 is SGHTA and CDR2 FQGTGA. The CDR3 loop is CASSLTGSTEAFF. The CDR3 nucleotides are TGTGCCAGCAGCTTAACGGGCTCCACTGAAGCTTTCTTT.

A single count supports this clone. The genes are TRBV5-1 and TRBJ2-2; 16 positions match TRBD2. This CDR3 spans 18 amino acids. The ends lost 3 bases at V and 1 base at J; junction bases unmatched: 3. In germline, CDR1 is SGHRS, CDR2 YFSETQ. The DNA of the CDR3 is TGCGCCAGCAGCTGGGGACTAGCGGGAGGGAAGAACACCGGGGAGCTGTTTTTT. It codes for CASSWGLAGGKNTGELFF.

V usage is TRBV7-2 and J usage is TRBJ2-1; D is possibly TRBD1 (7 bases). Trimming left V 3 bases short and J 9 bases short, with 21 bases between. The CDR3 runs 16 residues. Germline CDR1 is SGHTA and CDR2 is FQGNSA. The CDR3 DNA is TGTGCCAGCAGCTTTTCCTGGGGCAGGGGGGTCGGTGAGCAGTTCTTC. As protein: CASSFSWGRGVGEQFF.

In its sample, this clone was seen a few times. This rearrangement joins TRBV12-3 or TRBV12-4 to TRBJ1-5; no clear D. Trimming pared 6 bases from V and 5 bases from J, leaving 11 bases between. CDR3 length: 13 amino acids. CDR3 bases: TGTGCCAGCAGCTTCAGATTTGATCAGCCCCAGCATTTT. Translation: CASSFRFDQPQHF.